Presented here are 24 T cell receptor beta chains from one specimen sequenced in a study of beta chain features in type 1 diabetes. Study-wide points: TCRB CDR3s were moderately but significantly shorter in Type 1 diabetes patients in all four CD4+ subsets.

For these receptors, no antigen is known. Expressed TCRB transcripts were sequenced, since all the RNA that had been isolated was reverse transcribed. Data came from immunoSEQ multiplex PCR; TCRdb stores just in-frame clones and leaves some out. The table lists some 290,000 clones, around 24% of them singletons. Sequenced input: naive CD4+ T cells from blood. Receptor source: a woman aged 30 to 39 with type 1 diabetes.

The chain couples TRBV28 to TRBJ2-7; 9 nucleotides agree with TRBD2. The CDR3 length is 14 residues. Germline V gene lookup returns CDR1 MDHEN and CDR2 SYDVKM. The trim removed 4 bases at V and 5 bases at J, leaving 6 bases unmatched. The CDR3 DNA reads as TGTGCCAGCAGTTGGTCTAGCGGGAAGAACGAGCAGTACTTC. The encoded protein is CASSWSSGKNEQYF.

In its sample, this clone was seen a few times. The genes are TRBV29-1 and TRBJ2-3; tentative D call: TRBD2 (6 bases). V was shortened by 1 base and J by 4 bases, with 9 bases between the two germline ends. The CDR3 has 13 residues. In germline, CDR1 is SQVTM, CDR2 ANQGSEA. The CDR3 bases are TGCAGCGTTGAAGCGGGAGCGGCAGATACGCAGTATTTT. It translates to CSVEAGAADTQYF.

The rearrangement uses TRBV7-3 and TRBJ2-1, with 9 bases lining up with TRBD2. J was trimmed by 5 bases and V by 4 bases; bases with no gene match: 9. This CDR3 is built from 16 residues. The germline V gene encodes CDR1 SGHTA and CDR2 FQGTGA. CDR3 DNA: TGTGCCAGCAGCTCCAGACCTAGCGGGAATCACAATGAGCAGTTCTTC. Residues: CASSSRPSGNHNEQFF.

J is TRBJ2-3 and V is TRBV14; TRBD1 might be the D (5 bases). The CDR3 consists of 12 residues. With 4 bases removed from V and 7 bases from J, the gap between germline ends came to 9 bases. The germline gives CDR1 SGHDN, CDR2 FVKESK. CDR3 sequence reads: CASSRTGYTQYF. CDR3 sequence (DNA): TGTGCCAGCAGCCGCACAGGCTATACGCAGTATTTT.

This clone was counted between two and nine times. J is TRBJ2-7 and V is TRBV7-9; TRBD1 matches at 9 bases. The ends lost 5 bases at V and 5 bases at J; junction bases unmatched: 19. Germline V gene sequence: CDR1 SEHNR, CDR2 FQNEAQ (reference sequence). The CDR3 loop spans 18 amino acids. Written as DNA, the CDR3 is TGTGCCAGCAGCGAGAATCCGATCCTTAGGGACAGGGTCCACGAGCAGTACTTC. This gives the protein CASSENPILRDRVHEQYF.

V gene TRBV28 combines with J gene TRBJ2-3, with D perhaps matching TRBD1 (6 bases). Germline V gives CDR1 MDHEN, CDR2 SYDVKM. The CDR3 loop spans 13 amino acids. Trimming shortened V by 10 bases and J by 2 bases, and 13 bases separated the two germline ends. CDR3 in amino acids: CATVDRITDTQYF. CDR3 coding DNA: TGTGCCACCGTAGACAGGATCACAGATACGCAGTATTTT.

The J gene is TRBJ2-3, the V gene TRBV7-3, with 7 bases identical to TRBD2. With 2 bases clipped from V and 5 bases from J, the junction kept 4 bases outside the gene matches. The CDR3 length is 14 residues. Per germline, CDR1 SGHTA and CDR2 FQGTGA. The chain's CDR3 is CASSLGGRGDTQYF. The CDR3 nucleotides are TGTGCCAGCAGCTTAGGCGGGAGAGGAGATACGCAGTATTTT.

This clone was detected only a few times. The chain is built from TRBV2 and TRBJ2-7, with 11 nucleotides matching TRBD1. V shed 10 bases and J 3 bases; nucleotides not matched to a gene: 8. Germline lookup yields CDR1 SNHLY and CDR2 FYNNEI. The CDR3 totals 14 residues. The CDR3 loop is CATRRTGGLYEQYF. In nucleotides, the CDR3 is TGTGCCACCCGAAGGACAGGGGGCCTCTACGAGCAGTACTTC.

The V call is TRBV5-1, the J call TRBJ2-7, with D perhaps matching TRBD1 (6 bases). With 2 bases removed from V and 1 base from J, the gap between germline ends came to 7 bases. Germline CDR1 and CDR2: SGHRS and YFSETQ. The length of the CDR3 is 13 residues. CDR3: CASSFQGSYEQYF. CDR3 DNA: TGCGCCAGCAGCTTTCAGGGGTCCTACGAGCAGTACTTC.

This clone was picked up a small number of times. The chain recombines TRBV30 with TRBJ2-7; possibly TRBD2 for D (5 bases). The CDR3 has 14 residues. Trimming shortened V by 2 bases and J by 0 bases, and 11 bases separated the two germline ends. The germline V gene encodes CDR1 GTSNPN and CDR2 SVGIG (reference sequence). As DNA, the CDR3 is TGTGCCTGGAGTCAGGCGGACTTCTCCTACGAGCAGTACTTC. Translated: CAWSQADFSYEQYF.

This clone was picked up a small number of times. The chain links TRBV30 to TRBJ2-7, with D possibly matching TRBD2 (5 bases). The V gene lost 2 bases and the J gene lost 9 bases, with 14 bases spanning the gap. Germline V CDR1 and CDR2: GTSNPN, SVGIG (reference sequence). The CDR3 spans 12 residues. CDR3 sequence: CAWSRRTGGQYF. The CDR3 nucleotides are TGTGCCTGGAGTCGTAGGACTGGAGGGCAGTACTTC.

This clone was counted a few times. This chain links TRBV29-1 with TRBJ1-1; possible D gene TRBD1, 6 bases. Germline V gene sequence: CDR1 SQVTM, CDR2 ANQGSEA. The CDR3 runs 15 residues. With 2 bases removed from V and 6 bases from J, the gap between germline ends came to 19 bases. The CDR3: CSVESGLGGGAEAFF. The CDR3 DNA follows: TGCAGCGTTGAAAGCGGGCTCGGGGGGGGCGCTGAAGCTTTCTTT.

This clone was counted between two and nine times. The rearrangement links TRBV7-2 to TRBJ1-5; no clear D gene. The CDR3 totals 15 residues. V was clipped by 0 bases and J by 0 bases, with 6 bases between them. CDR1 is SGHTA, CDR2 FQGNSA, per germline. The CDR3 DNA reads as TGTGCCAGCAGCTTAGCGCCGGTTAGCAATCAGCCCCAGCATTTT. Protein sequence: CASSLAPVSNQPQHF.

This chain links TRBV30 with TRBJ2-5; 8 bases match TRBD1. The DNA end is more similar to TRBJ2-7, so the J call may be wrong. Germline loops: CDR1 GTSNPN, CDR2 SVGIG (reference sequence). CDR3 length: 13 amino acids. The CDR3 DNA reads TGTGCCTGGGGGACAGGAGGCCCCTACGAGCAGTACTTC. It codes for CAWGTGGPYEQYF.

This clone has a handful of counts. The V call is TRBV6-6, the J call TRBJ2-7, with 9 positions matching TRBD1. Germline CDR1 reads MNHNY; CDR2 reads SVGAGI (reference sequence). This CDR3 comprises 14 residues. Trimming removed 7 bases from V and 0 bases from J; junction bases left unmatched: 4. In DNA, the CDR3 is TGTGCCAGCACTGCGGGACAGGGCTCCTACGAGCAGTACTTC. Translation gives CASTAGQGSYEQYF.

This clone was observed a handful of times. The CDR3 DNA sequence: TGTGCCAGCAGCCAAGTCAGGACAGGGCTTCAAGGCTACACCTTC. Translating gives CASSQVRTGLQGYTF. This chain uses TRBV14 with TRBJ1-2; TRBD1 aligns across 8 bases. Germline CDR1 SGHDN, CDR2 FVKESK. This CDR3 comprises 15 residues. V shed 1 base and J 8 bases; nucleotides not matched to a gene: 9.

CDR3 loop: CASSPGQGLGDTQYF. The CDR3 DNA sequence: TGTGCCAGCAGCCCGGGACAGGGCCTAGGAGATACGCAGTATTTT. This chain links TRBV7-8 with TRBJ2-3; 9 nucleotides align to TRBD1. The germline V gene encodes CDR1 SGHVS and CDR2 FQNEAQ. The V gene end was trimmed by 5 bases and the J gene end by 5 bases; junction bases not matched to a gene: 8. This CDR3 has 15 amino acids.

This clone has only a few counts. The V call is TRBV7-3, the J call TRBJ2-7; 7 bases are a match to TRBD1. The CDR3 loop spans 14 amino acids. V was pared by 2 bases and J by 5 bases, with 6 bases of the junction left unmatched. In germline, CDR1 is SGHTA, CDR2 FQGTGA. The CDR3 DNA is TGTGCCAGCAGCTTACAAAGGGACAGCCACGAGCAGTACTTC. This encodes CASSLQRDSHEQYF.

This clone showed up just a few times. V and J are TRBV30 and TRBJ1-5, with a possible D match to TRBD1 (6 bases). CDR3 size: 14 residues. The germline V gene encodes CDR1 GTSNPN and CDR2 SVGIG (reference sequence). V was clipped by 1 base and J by 6 bases, with 13 bases between them. The CDR3 coding sequence is TGTGCCTGGAGTGAGGGGGGGTTCGGTCAGCCCCAGCATTTT. It encodes CAWSEGGFGQPQHF.

This clone was observed a handful of times. The CDR3 DNA reads as TGTGCCAGCACCACGGGGGACAGGGAAATCTATGGCTACACCTTC. This sequence encodes CASTTGDREIYGYTF. The chain carries TRBV2 and TRBJ1-2, with 9 bases aligning to TRBD1. The CDR3 consists of 15 residues. Per germline, CDR1 SNHLY and CDR2 FYNNEI. V lost 7 bases to trimming and J lost 4 bases; unmatched junction nucleotides: 10.

The chain has TRBV30 and TRBJ1-2; 7 nucleotides align to TRBD1. The germline gives CDR1 GTSNPN, CDR2 SVGIG (reference sequence). The ends lost 5 bases at V and 2 bases at J; junction bases unmatched: 14. This CDR3 has 16 residues. In DNA, the CDR3 is TGTGCCTGGGGGGGCGTCACAGGGGCCCAAAACTATGGCTACACCTTC. It codes for CAWGGVTGAQNYGYTF.

This clone has a handful of counts. The genes are TRBV11-2 and TRBJ2-1; 7 nucleotides agree with TRBD2. CDR1 SGHAT and CDR2 FQNNGV come from the germline V gene. The CDR3 length is 15 residues. The trim removed 1 base at V and 4 bases at J, leaving 4 bases unmatched. CDR3 loop: CASSLALAAYNEQFF. CDR3 sequence (DNA): TGTGCCAGCAGCTTAGCTCTAGCGGCGTACAATGAGCAGTTCTTC.

The chain carries TRBV29-1 and TRBJ2-1, with TRBD2 matching over 8 bases. The CDR3 consists of 14 residues. From germline, CDR1 is SQVTM and CDR2 ANQGSEA. This CDR3 reads CVGWDGRGYNEQFF. The CDR3, as DNA: TGCGTCGGCTGGGACGGGAGGGGCTACAATGAGCAGTTCTTC.

This clone has only a few counts. The chain uses TRBV29-1 and TRBJ1-1, with D possibly TRBD1 on 6 matching bases. This CDR3 is built from 13 residues. Germline loops: CDR1 SQVTM, CDR2 ANQGSEA. V lost 4 bases, J lost 1 base, and 10 bases lay in between. The CDR3 is CSVVKGGNTEAFF. The CDR3 bases are TGCAGCGTTGTTAAAGGGGGGAACACTGAAGCTTTCTTT.